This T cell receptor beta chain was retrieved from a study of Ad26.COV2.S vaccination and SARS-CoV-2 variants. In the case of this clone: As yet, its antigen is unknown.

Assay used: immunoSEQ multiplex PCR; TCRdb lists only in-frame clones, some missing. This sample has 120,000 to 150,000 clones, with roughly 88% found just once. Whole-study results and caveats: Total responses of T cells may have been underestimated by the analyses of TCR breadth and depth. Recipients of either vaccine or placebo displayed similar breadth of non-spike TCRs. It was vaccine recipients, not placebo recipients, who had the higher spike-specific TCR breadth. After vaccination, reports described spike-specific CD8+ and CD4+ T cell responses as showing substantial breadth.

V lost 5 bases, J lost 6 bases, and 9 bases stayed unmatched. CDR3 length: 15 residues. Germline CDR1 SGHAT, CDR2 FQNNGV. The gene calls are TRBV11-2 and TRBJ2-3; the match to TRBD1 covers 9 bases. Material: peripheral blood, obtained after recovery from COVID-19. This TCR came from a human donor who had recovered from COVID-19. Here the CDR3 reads CASSEPDRGSDTQYF. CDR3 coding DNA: TGTGCCAGCAGCGAGCCCGACAGGGGGAGCGATACGCAGTATTTT. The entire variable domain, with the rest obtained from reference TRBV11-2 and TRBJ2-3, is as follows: EAGVAQSPRYKIIEKRQSVAFWCNPISGHATLYWYQQILGQGPKLLIQFQNNGVVDDSQLPKDRFSAERLKGVDSTLKIQPAKLEDSAVYLCASSEPDRGSDTQYFGPGTRLTVL.